Each of the 24 T cell receptor beta chains below was sequenced from the same sample in a study of cytomegalovirus exposure and HLA in healthy donors. 13 Jbeta primers and 60 Vbeta primers were used for the PCR. This table comes from immunoSEQ multiplex PCR, and its TCRdb copy is limited to in-frame clones, with some not included. The table lists around 150,000 clones, about 80% of them singletons, with 4.1% in the top ten. Sample: PBMCs. These receptors came from a middle-aged man in good health and CMV-seropositive.

The chain is built from TRBV9 and TRBJ2-1; 13 bases map to TRBD2. The CDR3 loop spans 15 amino acids. The ends lost 0 bases at V and 9 bases at J; junction bases unmatched: 3. The germline gives CDR1 SGDLS, CDR2 YYNGEE. CDR3 loop: CASSVGTSGSGEQFF. Here the CDR3 DNA reads TGTGCCAGCAGCGTAGGGACTAGCGGGAGTGGTGAGCAGTTCTTC.

The CDR3 DNA sequence: TGTGCCTGGAGTCCCGGGACAGGGGATGAGGGCTACACCTTC. Protein sequence: CAWSPGTGDEGYTF. V gene TRBV30 combines with J gene TRBJ1-2, with TRBD1 matching over 10 bases. Germline V CDR1 and CDR2: GTSNPN, SVGIG (reference sequence). The junction had 8 bases not matched to a gene; V was cut back by 2 bases and J by 8 bases. The CDR3 extends over 14 amino acids.

The V and J genes are TRBV11-2 and TRBJ2-1, with D tentatively TRBD2 (5 bases). The CDR3 consists of 15 residues. V was trimmed by 2 bases and J by 0 bases, leaving 8 bases between them. Germline V gene lookup returns CDR1 SGHAT and CDR2 FQNNGV. The CDR3 region has the DNA TGTGCCAGCAGCTTACCGGGGTACTCCTACAATGAGCAGTTCTTC. It encodes CASSLPGYSYNEQFF.

The genes are TRBV5-5 and TRBJ2-7; maybe TRBD1 (9 bases). This CDR3 spans 16 amino acids. Per germline, CDR1 SGHKS and CDR2 YYEKEE (reference sequence). Deletions cut 3 bases from V and 2 bases from J, with 18 bases between. CDR3 nucleotides: TGTGCCAGCAGCTCGATTAGCGGGACAGGGACCTACGAGCAGTACTTC. It codes for CASSSISGTGTYEQYF.

This chain uses TRBV18 with TRBJ1-3; D may be TRBD1 (6 bases). V was pared by 0 bases and J by 2 bases, with 8 bases between. This CDR3 is 15 amino acids long. The germline CDR1 and CDR2 sequences are KGHSH and LQKENI. The CDR3, as DNA: TGTGCCAGCTCACCACCAACAGGGACTGGAAACACCATATATTTT. Translated, it gives CASSPPTGTGNTIYF.

V and J are TRBV19 and TRBJ1-4; 7 nucleotides align to TRBD1. V lost 5 bases, J lost 12 bases, and 12 bases stayed unmatched. The CDR3 is made up of 14 amino acids. Germline V gene sequence: CDR1 LNHDA, CDR2 SQIVND (reference sequence). CDR3 sequence reads: CASSSRGQDGELFF. The CDR3 DNA reads as TGTGCCAGTAGTTCCCGAGGACAGGATGGGGAACTGTTTTTT.

This chain connects TRBV30 to TRBJ2-1; unclear D gene. With 3 bases removed from V and 8 bases from J, the gap between germline ends came to 14 bases. The V gene's germline CDR1 is GTSNPN and CDR2 SVGIG (reference sequence). CDR3 size: 13 residues. Written as DNA, the CDR3 is TGTGCCTGGAGCGCAACAATTATTCATGAGCAGTTCTTC. It specifies CAWSATIIHEQFF.

The V call is TRBV18, the J call TRBJ1-4; D ambiguous. CDR3 size: 15 residues. Germline CDR1 KGHSH, CDR2 LQKENI. Trimming took 3 bases from V and 4 from J, leaving 12 bases between them. This CDR3 is CASSPMQEGNEKLFF. The DNA of the CDR3 is TGTGCCAGCTCACCCATGCAGGAGGGTAATGAAAAACTGTTTTTT. Filled out from reference TRBV18 and TRBJ1-4, the complete variable domain reads NAGVMQNPRHLVRRRGQEARLRCSPMKGHSHVYWYRQLPEEGLKFMVYLQKENIIDESGMPKERFSAEFPKEGPSILRIQQVVRGDSAAYFCASSPMQEGNEKLFFGSGTQLSVL.

The V and J genes are TRBV9 and TRBJ1-2; the D gene is possibly TRBD1 (6 bases). From germline, CDR1 is SGDLS and CDR2 YYNGEE. Trimming shortened V by 2 bases and J by 3 bases, and 17 bases separated the two germline ends. CDR3 size: 16 residues. CDR3 amino acids: CASSVGGAVSHYGYTF. CDR3 sequence (DNA): TGTGCCAGCAGCGTGGGGGGGGCGGTGTCCCACTATGGCTACACCTTC.

This sequence joins TRBV10-1 and TRBJ1-2, with a possible D match to TRBD1 (6 bases). The CDR3 is 13 amino acids. With 6 bases removed from V and 2 bases from J, the gap between germline ends came to 10 bases. CDR1 and CDR2 (germline): WNHNN, SYGVQD (reference sequence). The CDR3 nucleotides read TGCGCCAGCAGCCCCGACAGGAACTATGGCTACACCTTC. This gives the protein CASSPDRNYGYTF.

This clone came up a few times. The rearrangement joins TRBV4-1 to TRBJ1-3; D not resolved. The V gene lost 1 base and the J gene lost 4 bases, with 17 bases spanning the gap. This CDR3 spans 17 amino acids. The V gene's germline CDR1 is MGHRA and CDR2 YSYEKL. CDR3 in amino acids: CASSQGLRTSGGNTIYF. The CDR3 region has the DNA TGCGCCAGCAGCCAAGGGTTAAGGACTTCGGGCGGAAACACCATATATTTT.

The gene calls are TRBV30 and TRBJ1-1; 7 bases align to TRBD1. Germline CDR1 reads GTSNPN; CDR2 reads SVGIG (reference sequence). V dropped 4 bases and J dropped 5; count of bases not matched to a gene: 10. This CDR3 spans 14 amino acids. In DNA form, the CDR3 reads TGTGCCTGGAATAAGGGGGCGAGTCGGACTGAAGCTTTCTTT. Translated: CAWNKGASRTEAFF.

This clone has just one count. This chain uses TRBV18 with TRBJ1-1; unclear D gene. CDR3 size: 12 residues. Germline values: CDR1 KGHSH, CDR2 LQKENI. V dropped 4 bases and J dropped 10 bases, with 13 bases sitting between them. CDR3 region: CASSQGGKGAFF. The CDR3 bases are TGTGCCAGCTCACAAGGCGGGAAGGGAGCTTTCTTT.

J is TRBJ1-1 and V is TRBV30; 7 nucleotides match TRBD1. The CDR3 extends over 15 amino acids. CDR1 GTSNPN and CDR2 SVGIG come from the germline V gene (reference sequence). Unmatched junction bases numbered 13, after V lost 0 bases and J lost 9 bases. The DNA for the CDR3 is TGTGCCTGGAGTGTCAAGGTAGGGACAGCGAATAAAGCTTTCTTT. Translating it yields CAWSVKVGTANKAFF.

This chain uses TRBV6-1 with TRBJ1-1; 7 nucleotides line up with TRBD1. The CDR3 consists of 14 residues. V was pared by 7 bases and J by 0 bases, with 5 bases of the junction left unmatched. Looked up from germline, CDR1 is MNHNS and CDR2 is SASEGT. Here the CDR3 reads CASNQDRLNTEAFF. CDR3 bases: TGTGCCAGCAATCAGGACAGGCTGAACACTGAAGCTTTCTTT.

As regards this clone: One end of the junction fails to match germline, which may point to a read error. The J gene is TRBJ1-2, the V gene TRBV7-9; D gene unclear. CDR1 and CDR2 (germline): SEHNR, FQNEAQ (reference sequence). The CDR3 is 14 amino acids. For the CDR3, the DNA is TGTTCCAGCATTTCGGGAGGGCCCCGCTATGGCTACACCTTC. It yields the protein CSSISGGPRYGYTF.

The V and J genes are TRBV2 and TRBJ1-6, with 9 positions matching TRBD1. Trimming at V came to 11 bases and at J to 7 bases, leaving 9 bases not matched to a gene. Germline lookup yields CDR1 SNHLY and CDR2 FYNNEI. CDR3 length: 14 residues. The CDR3 bases are TGTGCCTCCCCAGGACAGGGGAGGAATTCACCCCTCCACTTT. Its protein is CASPGQGRNSPLHF.

The chain links TRBV6-5 to TRBJ1-5; unclear D gene. V lost 6 bases, J lost 5 bases, and 8 bases lay in between. The CDR3 has 12 amino acids. Germline V CDR1 and CDR2: MNHEY, SVGAGI. The CDR3 nucleotides are TGTGCCAGCAGGTCCTTAGATCAGCCCCAGCATTTT. The encoded protein is CASRSLDQPQHF.

The rearrangement links TRBV18 to TRBJ1-5, with D possibly TRBD1 on 6 matching bases. This CDR3 spans 14 amino acids. CDR1 and CDR2 (germline): KGHSH, LQKENI. The V gene lost 3 bases and the J gene lost 5 bases, with 11 bases spanning the gap. CDR3 protein: CASSPSSGDQPQHF. CDR3 bases: TGTGCCAGCTCACCGAGTTCAGGGGATCAGCCCCAGCATTTT.

The CDR3 loop is CASSTLPVETQYF. CDR3 in DNA: TGTGCCAGCTCAACACTCCCAGTAGAGACCCAGTACTTC. The chain couples TRBV18 to TRBJ2-5; D gene unclear. V lost 5 bases and J 4 bases, leaving 11 bases between the germline ends. There are 13 residues in the CDR3. Germline V gene lookup returns CDR1 KGHSH and CDR2 LQKENI.

As DNA, the CDR3 is TGCGCCAGCAGCGCGGCAGAGGTCAATGAGCAGTTCTTC. Its translation: CASSAAEVNEQFF. The chain uses TRBV5-1 and TRBJ2-1; D not resolved. This CDR3 spans 13 amino acids. CDR1 and CDR2 (germline): SGHRS, YFSETQ. The V end lost 4 bases, the J end lost 6 bases, and 11 bases lay between the germline ends.

This chain uses TRBV29-1 with TRBJ2-3, with 7 bases aligning to TRBD1. V lost 7 bases to trimming and J lost 0 bases; unmatched junction nucleotides: 1. The CDR3 has 12 residues. Germline V CDR1 and CDR2: SQVTM, ANQGSEA. CDR3 in amino acids: CSATGSTDTQYF. CDR3 DNA sequence: TGCAGCGCGACAGGGAGCACAGATACGCAGTATTTT.

The genes are TRBV5-4 and TRBJ2-2, with D perhaps matching TRBD2 (5 bases). CDR1 and CDR2 from the germline V gene are SGHNT and YYREEE (reference sequence). V lost 1 base and J 6 bases, leaving 13 bases between the germline ends. The CDR3 has 15 amino acids. This CDR3 reads CASSLSDLSAGELFF. The DNA for the CDR3 is TGTGCCAGCAGCTTGTCGGACTTAAGTGCCGGGGAGCTGTTTTTT.

Concerning this clone: This CDR3 fails to terminate in the conserved phenylalanine or tryptophan, so it likely reflects a read error. The limits of the CDR3 on the DNA are not certain, so only TCRdb's listed CDR3 is given. The CDR3 is CASSEVIRRGVVT. The rearrangement joins TRBV6-1 to TRBJ2-7; the table's D call, TRBD1, was not checked against the DNA. The CDR3 numbers 13 amino acids, ends counted. Germline V gene lookup returns CDR1 MNHNS and CDR2 SASEGT.